The 27 T cell receptor beta chains listed next were all sequenced from one sample in a study of CD8 T cells in ankylosing spondylitis. TCRdb passed the 5' RACE reads through MiXCR, listing each CDR3 protein once. The sample holds about 220,000 distinct CDR3 sequences, 7.3% seen once. Regarding the study as a whole: A TCR beta motif made of several highly homologous variants seemed typical of ankylosing spondylitis blood.

Their antigens remain unidentified. The sample taken for sequencing was blood, either unsorted or a sorted T cell fraction (not recorded which). The source is a male donor with ankylosing spondylitis.

This clonotype was detected ten times or more. The chain is built from TRBV10-3 and TRBJ2-5; the D gene could be TRBD1 or TRBD2 (5 bases each). Trimming shortened V by 0 bases and J by 3 bases, and 17 bases separated the two germline ends. The CDR3 consists of 17 residues. Germline V gene data show CDR1 as ENHRY and CDR2 as SYGVKD. The CDR3 loop reads CAISESSGRMKEETQYF. For the CDR3, the DNA is TGTGCCATCAGTGAGTCTTCGGGACGGATGAAAGAAGAGACCCAGTACTTC.

This clonotype has ten or more counts. The V and J genes are TRBV21-1 and TRBJ2-1. TRBV21-1 is a documented pseudogene. This CDR3 is 13 amino acids long. The CDR3 DNA reads as TGTGCCAGCAGCGACCGTGCCTACAATGAGCAGTTCTTC. This encodes CASSDRAYNEQFF.

Ten or more counts support this clonotype. The chain employs TRBV14 and TRBJ2-7; 7 bases align to TRBD2. Germline CDR1 is SGHDN and CDR2 is FVKESK. The CDR3 runs 15 residues. With V trimmed by 1 base and J by 4 bases, 7 bases remained unmatched. CDR3 bases: TGTGCCAGCAGCCAAGGGTACGGGAGGAGGTACGAGCAGTACTTC. It specifies CASSQGYGRRYEQYF.

This clonotype has at least ten counts. The chain joins TRBV12-3 or TRBV12-4 to TRBJ2-1; D unresolved. Deletions cut 4 bases from V and 0 bases from J, with 10 bases between. The length of the CDR3 is 15 residues. In DNA, the CDR3 is TGTGCCAGCAGTTCAGTAAAACTCTCCTACAATGAGCAGTTCTTC. Protein product: CASSSVKLSYNEQFF.

This clonotype was picked up many times. The chain's CDR3 is CASRSGLAAYYEQYF. CDR3 sequence (DNA): TGTGCCAGCAGGTCGGGACTAGCGGCTTACTACGAGCAGTACTTC. This chain connects TRBV28 to TRBJ2-7; 11 bases map to TRBD2. With 6 bases clipped from V and 3 bases from J, the junction kept 7 bases outside the gene matches. The CDR3 contains 15 residues. The germline V gene has CDR1 MDHEN and CDR2 SYDVKM.

This clonotype was detected many times. The CDR3, as DNA: TGTGCCAGCAGCTACTTTGTCACCGGGGAGCTGTTTTTT. The encoded protein is CASSYFVTGELFF. The V and J genes are TRBV7-6 and TRBJ2-2; the D is unclear. Germline V lookup: CDR1 SGHVS, CDR2 FNYEAQ. Deletions cut 4 bases from V and 4 bases from J, with 7 bases between. The CDR3 contains 13 residues.

This clonotype was counted at least ten times. The chain has TRBV27 and TRBJ2-5, with D possibly TRBD2 on 5 matching bases. Germline CDR1 is MNHEY and CDR2 is SMNVEV (reference sequence). The CDR3 contains 17 residues. V lost 2 bases and J lost 4, with 20 bases in between. The CDR3 DNA is TGTGCCAGCAGTTTAAGCCCGTCCTACCTGGCGGGAGAGACCCAGTACTTC. Translation gives CASSLSPSYLAGETQYF.

The CDR3 sequence is CSASLQLTKGYEQYF. The CDR3, as DNA: TGCAGTGCTAGTCTCCAGTTGACTAAGGGGTACGAGCAGTACTTC. The chain is built from TRBV20-1 and TRBJ2-7; D assignment may be TRBD1 or TRBD2 (5 bases each). CDR3 length: 15 residues. Per germline, CDR1 DFQATT and CDR2 SNEGSKA (reference sequence). V shed 3 bases and J shed 4 bases, with 19 bases lying between them.

This clonotype appeared a few times. The J gene is TRBJ2-5, the V gene TRBV15; D call uncertain. The CDR3 covers 13 residues. Germline CDR1 LNHNV, CDR2 YYDKDF (reference sequence). V was shortened by 3 bases and J by 2 bases, with 7 bases between the two germline ends. CDR3 amino acids: CATSSQTQETQYF. In DNA, the CDR3 is TGTGCCACCAGCAGCCAAACTCAAGAGACCCAGTACTTC.

This clonotype was detected many times. The chain employs TRBV20-1 and TRBJ2-3; TRBD2 aligns across 8 bases. Trimming removed 3 bases from V and 5 bases from J; junction bases left unmatched: 19. This CDR3 contains 18 residues. Per the germline V gene, CDR1 is DFQATT and CDR2 is SNEGSKA (reference sequence). Here the CDR3 DNA reads TGCAGTGCTAGGAGTCAGCGAAATCCGGGACTAGAGGTAGATACGCAGTATTTT. Protein sequence: CSARSQRNPGLEVDTQYF.

This clonotype was seen more than once but under ten times. V is TRBV7-9 and J is TRBJ2-3; D is undetermined. The CDR3 is made up of 16 amino acids. In germline, CDR1 is SEHNR, CDR2 FQNEAQ (reference sequence). The germline V and J ends were trimmed by 5 bases and 4 bases, with 19 bases remaining between them. The DNA for the CDR3 is TGTGCCAGCAGCCCCCCATTAGCCCCCGCGGCAGATACGCAGTATTTT. Its translation is CASSPPLAPAADTQYF.

The table lists this clonotype with many counts. The J gene is TRBJ2-3, the V gene TRBV12-5; possible D gene TRBD2, 5 bases. The germline V and J ends were trimmed by 2 bases and 4 bases, with 10 bases remaining between them. Germline V lookup: CDR1 LGHNT, CDR2 FRNRAP. The CDR3 extends over 14 amino acids. CDR3 DNA: TGTGCTAGTGGTTTGACGGGGAGAGCAGATACGCAGTATTTT. Translation: CASGLTGRADTQYF.

In its sample, this clonotype was seen a few times. One end of the junction is discordant with germline, which a read error may explain. The chain employs TRBV19 and TRBJ2-7, with TRBD2 matching over 7 bases. Germline values: CDR1 LNHDA, CDR2 SQIVND (reference sequence). The CDR3 contains 15 residues. The CDR3 bases are TGTGCCAGTAGGATAGTTCTCGGACTAGTCTACGAGCAGTACTTC. Translation: CASRIVLGLVYEQYF.

This clonotype was recorded many times. The chain has TRBV6-5 and TRBJ2-5; D unresolved. Looked up from germline, CDR1 is MNHEY and CDR2 is SVGAGI. The V end was cut by 4 bases, the J end by 5 bases, with 14 bases between. This CDR3 has 14 amino acids. Written as DNA, the CDR3 is TGTGCCAGCAGTTCCGCGACCCTTGCGGAGACCCAGTACTTC. Translating gives CASSSATLAETQYF.

This clonotype turned up a few times. V and J are TRBV24-1 and TRBJ2-1; TRBD2 aligns across 10 bases. The V gene end was trimmed by 1 base and the J gene end by 8 bases; junction bases not matched to a gene: 10. The CDR3 extends over 17 amino acids. Germline CDR1 and CDR2: KGHDR and SFDVKD. CDR3 nucleotides: TGTGCCACCAGTGATTTTCAGAAAAGCGGGAGGGCCGATGAGCAGTTCTTC. The encoded protein is CATSDFQKSGRADEQFF.

This clonotype was detected many times. This rearrangement joins TRBV11-2 to TRBJ2-2; the D is unclear. This CDR3 comprises 16 residues. The germline gives CDR1 SGHAT, CDR2 FQNNGV. V was cut by 1 base and J by 0 bases, with 9 bases left in between. CDR3 amino acids: CASSLGAASNTGELFF. CDR3 DNA: TGTGCCAGCAGCTTAGGGGCGGCCTCGAACACCGGGGAGCTGTTTTTT.

Ten or more counts support this clonotype. V and J are TRBV2 and TRBJ1-5; weak D call: TRBD1 (5 bases). V shed 4 bases and J shed 3 bases, with 13 bases lying between them. CDR3 size: 15 residues. Per the germline V gene, CDR1 is SNHLY and CDR2 is FYNNEI. The CDR3 DNA reads as TGTGCCAGCAGTGGGGGCAGGGCGCACAATCAGCCCCAGCATTTT. The encoded protein is CASSGGRAHNQPQHF.

Ten or more counts support this clonotype. The chain couples TRBV4-2 to TRBJ1-5; TRBD1 might be the D (6 bases). V lost 0 bases, J lost 6 bases, and 12 bases lay in between. The CDR3 consists of 15 residues. Germline-derived CDR1 and CDR2 are LGHNA and YNFKEQ. CDR3 amino acids: CASSQDRGGGQPQHF. The DNA for the CDR3 is TGTGCCAGCAGCCAAGATAGAGGGGGTGGTCAGCCCCAGCATTTT.

This clonotype was counted at least ten times. The V call is TRBV5-1, the J call TRBJ2-7, with unresolved D. CDR3 length: 15 amino acids. V was shortened by 0 bases and J by 2 bases, with 12 bases between the two germline ends. The germline V gene has CDR1 SGHRS and CDR2 YFSETQ. DNA of the CDR3: TGCGCCAGCAGCTTGGTTCCATCCTCAACCTACGAGCAGTACTTC. This encodes CASSLVPSSTYEQYF. Full variable domain (outside the CDR3, taken from reference TRBV5-1 and TRBJ2-7): KAGVTQTPRYLIKTRGQQVTLSCSPISGHRSVSWYQQTPGQGLQFLFEYFSETQRNKGNFPGRFSGRQFSNSRSEMNVSTLELGDSALYLCASSLVPSSTYEQYFGPGTRLTVT.

In this sample, this clonotype turned up many times. The genes are TRBV9 and TRBJ2-7; tentatively, D is TRBD1 (5 bases). V was shortened by 0 bases and J by 0 bases, with 7 bases between the two germline ends. CDR1 and CDR2 (germline): SGDLS, YYNGEE. The CDR3 loop spans 14 amino acids. This CDR3 is CASSVGGFSYEQYF. The CDR3, as DNA: TGTGCCAGCAGCGTAGGGGGCTTCTCCTACGAGCAGTACTTC.

This clonotype was detected ten times or more. The chain is built from TRBV25-1 and TRBJ2-3; D gene ambiguous. The germline CDR1 and CDR2 sequences are MGHDK and SYGVNS. V was cut by 1 base and J by 2 bases, with 4 bases left in between. CDR3 size: 13 residues. CDR3 amino acids: CASSEFYTDTQYF. In DNA form, the CDR3 reads TGTGCCAGCAGTGAATTTTACACAGATACGCAGTATTTT.

This clonotype showed up just a few times. The rearrangement uses TRBV11-1 and TRBJ2-1; a possible D gene is TRBD2 (7 bases). Looked up from germline, CDR1 is SGHAT and CDR2 is FQDESV (reference sequence). The CDR3 extends over 14 amino acids. The V gene lost 5 bases and the J gene lost 8 bases, with 16 bases spanning the gap. The CDR3: CASSLVGGGDEQFF. The DNA for the CDR3 is TGTGCCAGCAGCCTCGTGGGAGGGGGAGATGAGCAGTTCTTC.

This clonotype was found many times. The V call is TRBV9, the J call TRBJ2-3; D call uncertain. This CDR3 is 15 amino acids long. From germline, CDR1 is SGDLS and CDR2 YYNGEE. Trimming stripped 5 bases from V and 0 bases from J, with 13 bases between. CDR3 loop: CASSAVGTSTDTQYF. CDR3 DNA: TGTGCCAGCAGTGCCGTCGGAACTAGCACAGATACGCAGTATTTT.

Many counts were recorded for this clonotype. V and J are TRBV7-9 and TRBJ2-1; D might be TRBD2 (5 bases). The CDR3 is made up of 17 amino acids. V gave up 7 bases and J gave up 8 bases, with 27 bases separating them. CDR1 is SEHNR, CDR2 FQNEAQ, per germline (reference sequence). CDR3 nucleotide sequence: TGTGCCAGCACCCCCACTTACCGGGATCGGTTGGGAGATGAGCAGTTCTTC. Protein product: CASTPTYRDRLGDEQFF.

Ten or more counts support this clonotype. This chain uses TRBV10-3 with TRBJ2-7; 11 bases match TRBD1. The CDR3 spans 14 residues. Germline V gene data show CDR1 as ENHRY and CDR2 as SYGVKD. V shed 11 bases and J 6 bases; nucleotides not matched to a gene: 12. The CDR3: CAARTGQGGFEQYF. In DNA, the CDR3 is TGTGCCGCCAGAACGGGACAGGGGGGCTTCGAGCAGTACTTC.

This chain connects TRBV4-1 to TRBJ2-1; D gene uncertain. Trimming took off 0 bases at V and 9 bases at J, with 12 bases between the two ends. Germline CDR1 and CDR2: MGHRA and YSYEKL. This CDR3 is 14 amino acids long. CDR3 in amino acids: CASSQDTTSGEQFF. The CDR3 DNA is TGCGCCAGCAGCCAAGATACGACTTCGGGTGAGCAGTTCTTC.

This clonotype was counted only a few times. The rearrangement links TRBV7-2 to TRBJ2-7; D is unclear. This CDR3 is 13 amino acids long. CDR1 and CDR2 from the germline V gene are SGHTA and FQGNSA. The V end lost 1 base, the J end lost 3 bases, and 7 bases lay between the germline ends. The CDR3 sequence is CASSLVSGYEQYF. The DNA for the CDR3 is TGTGCCAGCAGCTTAGTTTCGGGCTACGAGCAGTACTTC.